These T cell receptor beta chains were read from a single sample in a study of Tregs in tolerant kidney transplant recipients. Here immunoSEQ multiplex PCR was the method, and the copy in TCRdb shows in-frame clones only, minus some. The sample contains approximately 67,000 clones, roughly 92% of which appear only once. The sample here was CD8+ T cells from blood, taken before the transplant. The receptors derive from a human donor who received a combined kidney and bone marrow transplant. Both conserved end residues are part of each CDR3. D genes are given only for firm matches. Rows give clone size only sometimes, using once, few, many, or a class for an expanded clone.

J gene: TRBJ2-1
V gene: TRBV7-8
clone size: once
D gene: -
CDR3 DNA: TGTGCCAGCAGCTTAGGTACTGCCAATGAGCAGTTCTTC
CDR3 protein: CASSLGTANEQFF

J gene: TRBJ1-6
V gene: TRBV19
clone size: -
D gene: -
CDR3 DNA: TGTGCCAGTAGCTGGACACTTAATTCCCCCCTCCACTTT
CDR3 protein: CASSWTLNSPLHF

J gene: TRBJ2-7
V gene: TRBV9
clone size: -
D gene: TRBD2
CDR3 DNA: TGTGCCAGCAGCGTAGGGGCGGGAGGGGAGCACGAGCAGTACTTC
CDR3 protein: CASSVGAGGEHEQYF

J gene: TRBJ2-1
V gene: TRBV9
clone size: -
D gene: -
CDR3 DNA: TGTGCCAGCAGCGCCAGGGACTCCTACAATGAGCAGTTCTTC
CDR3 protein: CASSARDSYNEQFF

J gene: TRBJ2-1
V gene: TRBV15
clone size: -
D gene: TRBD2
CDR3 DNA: TGTGCCACCAGCAGAGAACCGGGACTAGCCTACAATGAGCAGTTCTTC
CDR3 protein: CATSREPGLAYNEQFF

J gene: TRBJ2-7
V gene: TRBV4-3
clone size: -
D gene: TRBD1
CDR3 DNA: TGCGCCAGCAGCCAAGATGGTGGGACAGGGGAATACGAGCAGTACTTC
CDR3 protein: CASSQDGGTGEYEQYF

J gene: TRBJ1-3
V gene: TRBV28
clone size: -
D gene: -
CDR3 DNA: TGTGCCAGCAGTTTATGGGGGGCGAGTGGAAACACCATATATTTT
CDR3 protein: CASSLWGASGNTIYF

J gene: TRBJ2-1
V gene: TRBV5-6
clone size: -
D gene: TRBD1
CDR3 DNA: TGTGCCAGCAGCTCGATTACAGGGGTCCATGAGCAGTTCTTC
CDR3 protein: CASSSITGVHEQFF

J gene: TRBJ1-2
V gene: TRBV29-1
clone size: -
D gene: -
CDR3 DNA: TGCAGCTCCTTAGACAGGCTATCTCATGGCTACACCTTC
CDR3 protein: CSSLDRLSHGYTF

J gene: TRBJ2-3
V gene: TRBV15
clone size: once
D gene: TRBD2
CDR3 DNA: TGTGCCACCAGCAGAGGACCGGGGGGGGCGGATACGCAGTATTTT
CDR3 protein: CATSRGPGGADTQYF

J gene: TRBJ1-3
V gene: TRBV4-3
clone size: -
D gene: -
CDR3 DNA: TGCGCCAGCAGCCAAAGTTCTGGGGGGGCTGGAAACACCATATATTTT
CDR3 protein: CASSQSSGGAGNTIYF

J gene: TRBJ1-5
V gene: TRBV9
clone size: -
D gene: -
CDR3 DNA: TGTGCCAGCAGCGTAGGAGGGAGTCAGCCCCAGCATTTT
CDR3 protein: CASSVGGSQPQHF

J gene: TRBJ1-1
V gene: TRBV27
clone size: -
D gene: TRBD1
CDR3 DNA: TGTGCCAGCAGTTTGGAGATAACCGGGACAGAGGCTTTCTTT
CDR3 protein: CASSLEITGTEAFF

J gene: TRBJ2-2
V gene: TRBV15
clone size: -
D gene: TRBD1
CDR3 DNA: TGTGCCACCAGCAGAGAGGGTTGGCAGGGGGCGAGTTTCGACACCGGGGAGCTGTTTTTT
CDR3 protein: CATSREGWQGASFDTGELFF

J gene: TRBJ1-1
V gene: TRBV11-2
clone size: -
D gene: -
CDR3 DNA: TGTGCCAGCAGCTCCCTCAAGACACTGAACACTGAAGCTTTCTTT
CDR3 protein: CASSSLKTLNTEAFF

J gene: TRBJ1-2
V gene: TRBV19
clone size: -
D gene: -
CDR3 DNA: TGTGCCAGTAGCCCTTGGGGAGAGAGCGCTAACTATGGCTACACCTTC
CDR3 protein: CASSPWGESANYGYTF

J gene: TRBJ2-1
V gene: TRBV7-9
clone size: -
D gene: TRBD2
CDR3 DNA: TGTGCCAGCAGCGCCCCCCGGGAGGAAGTGTCTTTCTACAATGAGCAGTTCTTC
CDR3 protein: CASSAPREEVSFYNEQFF

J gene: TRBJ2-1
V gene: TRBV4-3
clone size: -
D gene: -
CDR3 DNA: TGCGCCAGCAGCCAAGGAGTGGAGGTACTCATCAATGAGCAGTTCTTC
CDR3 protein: CASSQGVEVLINEQFF

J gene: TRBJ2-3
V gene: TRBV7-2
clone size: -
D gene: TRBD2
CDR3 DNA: TGTGCCAGCAGCCCAAGAAGACTAGCGGGGGGGATAGATACGCAGTATTTT
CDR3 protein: CASSPRRLAGGIDTQYF

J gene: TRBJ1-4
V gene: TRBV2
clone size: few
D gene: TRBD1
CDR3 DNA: TGTGCCAGCAGAGCAGGGGGCGGAAATGAAAAACTGTTTTTT
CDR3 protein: CASRAGGGNEKLFF

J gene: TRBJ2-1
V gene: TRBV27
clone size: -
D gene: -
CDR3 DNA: TGTGCCAGCAGTTTATCGGCAGGGATAACCTACAATGAGCAGTTCTTC
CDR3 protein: CASSLSAGITYNEQFF

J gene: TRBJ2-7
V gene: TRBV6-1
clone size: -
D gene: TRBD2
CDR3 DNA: TGTGCCAGCAGTGAGGGCTACGGGGGGGTATCCTACGAGCAGTACTTC
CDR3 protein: CASSEGYGGVSYEQYF

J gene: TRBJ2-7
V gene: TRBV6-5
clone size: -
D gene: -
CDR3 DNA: TGTGCCAGCAGTTACTCGGTGGGCGCTTACGAGCAGTACTTC
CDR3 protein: CASSYSVGAYEQYF

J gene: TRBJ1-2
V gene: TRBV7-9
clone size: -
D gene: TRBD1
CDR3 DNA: TGTGCCAGCAGCTTAGGGCAGGGGGACTATGGCTACACCTTC
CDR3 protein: CASSLGQGDYGYTF

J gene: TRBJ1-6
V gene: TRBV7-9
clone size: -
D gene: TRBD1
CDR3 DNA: TGTGCCAGCAGCCCGGACAGGGTGCTTGATTCACCCCTCCACTTT
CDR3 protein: CASSPDRVLDSPLHF

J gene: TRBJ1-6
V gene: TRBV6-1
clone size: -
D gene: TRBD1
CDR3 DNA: TGTGCCAGCAGTGCCCACGGACAGGGAGAACCCCTCCACTTT
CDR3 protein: CASSAHGQGEPLHF

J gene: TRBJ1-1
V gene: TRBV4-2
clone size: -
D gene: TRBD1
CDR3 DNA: TGTGCCAGCAGCCACGGGGGACAGGGGTCTGATGAAGCTTTCTTT
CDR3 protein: CASSHGGQGSDEAFF

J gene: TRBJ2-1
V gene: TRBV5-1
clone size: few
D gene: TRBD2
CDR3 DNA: TGCGCCAGCAGCTTGGGGGCCCTAGCGGGGGGACAGGAGCAGTTCTTC
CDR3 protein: CASSLGALAGGQEQFF

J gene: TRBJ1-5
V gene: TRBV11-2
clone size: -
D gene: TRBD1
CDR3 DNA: TGTGCCAGCAGCTTCGGGACAGGTAATCAGCCCCAGCATTTT
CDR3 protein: CASSFGTGNQPQHF

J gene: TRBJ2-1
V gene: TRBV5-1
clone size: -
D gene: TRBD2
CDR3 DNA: TGCGCCAGCAGCTTGGACGGGGGGGGATGGGAGCAGTTCTTC
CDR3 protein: CASSLDGGGWEQFF

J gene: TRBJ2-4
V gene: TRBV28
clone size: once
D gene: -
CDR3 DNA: TGTGCCAGCAGTTTCAGGGGGCGGGGGGCCAAAAACATTCAGTACTTC
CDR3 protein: CASSFRGRGAKNIQYF

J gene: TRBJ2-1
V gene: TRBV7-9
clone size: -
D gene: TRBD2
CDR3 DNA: TGTGCCAGCAGCTCACTAGCGGGTGGGGCCTACAATGAGCAGTTCTTC
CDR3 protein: CASSSLAGGAYNEQFF

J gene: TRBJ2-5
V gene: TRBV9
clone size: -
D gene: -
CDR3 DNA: TGTGCCAGCAGCGAAGGGGATCAAGAGACCCAGTACTTC
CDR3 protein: CASSEGDQETQYF

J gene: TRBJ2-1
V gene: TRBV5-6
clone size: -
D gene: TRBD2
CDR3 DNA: TGTGCCAGCAGCCTCGGGCTAGCGGGGAAACAGTTCTTC
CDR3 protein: CASSLGLAGKQFF

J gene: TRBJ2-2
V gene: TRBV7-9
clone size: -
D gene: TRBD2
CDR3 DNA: TGTGCCAGCAGCTCTGGGACTAGCGGGTTGAACACCGGGGAGCTGTTTTTT
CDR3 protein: CASSSGTSGLNTGELFF

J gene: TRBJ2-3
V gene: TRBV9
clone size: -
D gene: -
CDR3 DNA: TGTGCCAGCAGCGTAGAGGGGGGGGGCACAGATACGCAGTATTTT
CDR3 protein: CASSVEGGGTDTQYF

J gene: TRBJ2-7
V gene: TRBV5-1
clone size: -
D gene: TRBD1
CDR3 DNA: TGCGCCAGCAGCTTTACAGGGGGCTCCTACGAGCAGTACTTC
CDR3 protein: CASSFTGGSYEQYF

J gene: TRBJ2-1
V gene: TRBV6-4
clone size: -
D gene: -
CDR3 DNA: TGTGCCAGCAGCCAGGGACTGAACAATGAGCAGTTCTTC
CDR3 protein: CASSQGLNNEQFF

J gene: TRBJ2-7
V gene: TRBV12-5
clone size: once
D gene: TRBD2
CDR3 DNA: TGTGCTAGTGCTGTAGCGGGAGCGCAGTACGAGCAGTACTTC
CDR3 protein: CASAVAGAQYEQYF

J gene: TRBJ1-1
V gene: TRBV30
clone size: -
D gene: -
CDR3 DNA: TGTGCCGGAGGGGGGGAGTCCATGAACACTGAAGCTTTCTTT
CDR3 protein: CAGGGESMNTEAFF

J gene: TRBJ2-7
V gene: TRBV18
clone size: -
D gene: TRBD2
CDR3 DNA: TGTGCCAGCTCACCGAGACTAGCGGGAGATGGTGAGCAGTACTTC
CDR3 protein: CASSPRLAGDGEQYF

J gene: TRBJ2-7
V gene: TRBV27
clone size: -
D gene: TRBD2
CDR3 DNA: TGTGCCAGCAGTGCGACTAGCGGGGGGAAAGAAGACTCCTACGAGCAGTACTTC
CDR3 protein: CASSATSGGKEDSYEQYF

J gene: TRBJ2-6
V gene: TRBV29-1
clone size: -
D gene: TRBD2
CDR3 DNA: TGCAGCGCCGCGGGAGTTCCTGGGGCCAACGTCCTGACTTTC
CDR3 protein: CSAAGVPGANVLTF

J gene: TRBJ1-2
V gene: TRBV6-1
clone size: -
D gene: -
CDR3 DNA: TGTGCCAGCAGTGACAGGGGCTACTATGGCTACACCTTC
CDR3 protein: CASSDRGYYGYTF

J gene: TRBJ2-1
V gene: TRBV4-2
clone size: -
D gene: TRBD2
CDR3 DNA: TGTGCCAGCAGCCGTCGACTAGCGGGAGAGGATCGGCATGAGCAGTTCTTC
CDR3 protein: CASSRRLAGEDRHEQFF

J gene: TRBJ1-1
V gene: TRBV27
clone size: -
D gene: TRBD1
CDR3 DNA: TGTGCCAGCAGTTTATGGACAGGGCACAACACTGAAGCTTTCTTT
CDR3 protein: CASSLWTGHNTEAFF

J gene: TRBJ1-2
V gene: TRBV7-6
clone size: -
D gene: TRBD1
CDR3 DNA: TGTGCCAGCAGCGGCGACAAGTCCGGGACAGGGCTACCCTATGGCTACACCTTC
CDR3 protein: CASSGDKSGTGLPYGYTF

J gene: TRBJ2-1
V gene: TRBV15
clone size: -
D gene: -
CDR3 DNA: TGTGCCACCAGGGGCAGTTACAATGAGCAGTTCTTC
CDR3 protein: CATRGSYNEQFF

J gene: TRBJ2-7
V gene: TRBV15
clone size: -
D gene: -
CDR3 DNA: TGTGCCACCAGCCCGTCCCAGACTAACTACGAGCAGTACTTC
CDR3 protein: CATSPSQTNYEQYF

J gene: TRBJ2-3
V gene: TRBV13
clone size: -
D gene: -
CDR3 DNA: TGTGCCAGCAGCCTCTCTTTGAGTACAGATACGCAGTATTTT
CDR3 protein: CASSLSLSTDTQYF

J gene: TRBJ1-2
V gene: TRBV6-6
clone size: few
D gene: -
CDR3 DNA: TGTGCCAGCAGTTACTCGACAGAAAACTATGGCTACACCTTC
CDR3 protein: CASSYSTENYGYTF

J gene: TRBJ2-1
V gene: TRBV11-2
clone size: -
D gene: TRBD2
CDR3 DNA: TGTGCCAGCAGCTTCCTAGCGGGAGTTAACAATGAGCAGTTCTTC
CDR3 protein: CASSFLAGVNNEQFF